These T cell receptor beta chains were read from a single sample in a study of T cell responses to AZD1222 COVID-19 vaccine. The table came from immunoSEQ multiplex PCR; TCRdb's copy has only in-frame clones and leaves some out. This repertoire shows some 140,000 clones, approximately 90% found once; its top ten account for approximately 9.8%. This material consisted of peripheral blood, taken 28 days after the second AZD1222 dose. These receptors originate from an adult who received the AZD1222 COVID-19 vaccine. CDR3s include the opening cysteine and the closing phenylalanine or tryptophan. Fields, in order: D gene, V gene, clone size, J gene, CDR3 DNA, CDR3 protein. D genes are given only for firm matches. Clone size is stated in some rows and not others, as once, few, many or a class when expanded.

D: NA; V: TRBV25-1; size: NA; J: TRBJ1-6; DNA: TGTGCCAGCAGTGTGCAGACCAATTCACCCCTCCACTTT; CDR3: CASSVQTNSPLHF
D: NA; V: TRBV7-2; size: NA; J: TRBJ1-5; DNA: TGTGCCAGCAGTCGACAGGAGAGCAATCAGCCCCAGCATTTT; CDR3: CASSRQESNQPQHF
D: NA; V: TRBV24-1; size: NA; J: TRBJ1-4; DNA: TGTGCCACCATCCACCGAGATAATGAAAAACTGTTTTTT; CDR3: CATIHRDNEKLFF
D: NA; V: TRBV2; size: NA; J: TRBJ2-3; DNA: TGTGCCAGCAGTGGGGATTTGGTGGATACGCAGTATTTT; CDR3: CASSGDLVDTQYF
D: TRBD1; V: TRBV2; size: NA; J: TRBJ2-7; DNA: TGTGCCAGCAATACCCGGGACAGGGTCTACGAGCAGTACTTC; CDR3: CASNTRDRVYEQYF
D: TRBD1; V: TRBV7-9; size: NA; J: TRBJ1-2; DNA: TGTGCCAGCAGCTTCCGACAGGGGTTCTATGGCTACACCTTC; CDR3: CASSFRQGFYGYTF
D: TRBD2; V: TRBV4-2; size: NA; J: TRBJ2-1; DNA: TGTGCCAGCAGCCAAGATAGAAGCGGGGGCAAACTCTACAATGAGCAGTTCTTC; CDR3: CASSQDRSGGKLYNEQFF
D: TRBD1; V: TRBV7-2; size: NA; J: TRBJ2-1; DNA: TGTGCCAGCAGGGACAGGGCGTACAATGAGCAGTTCTTC; CDR3: CASRDRAYNEQFF
D: NA; V: TRBV30; size: NA; J: TRBJ1-5; DNA: TGTGCCTGGAGCCCAGGGGTTCAGCCCCAGCATTTT; CDR3: CAWSPGVQPQHF
D: NA; V: TRBV18; size: NA; J: TRBJ1-1; DNA: TGTGCCAGCTCACCAACCTTGGGGGCGGGAGGGAACACTGAAGCTTTCTTT; CDR3: CASSPTLGAGGNTEAFF
D: NA; V: TRBV14; size: NA; J: TRBJ1-1; DNA: TGTGCCAGCCGGCGGGACACTGAAGCTTTCTTT; CDR3: CASRRDTEAFF
D: TRBD1; V: TRBV19; size: NA; J: TRBJ1-1; DNA: TGTGCCACCGGGCAGGGGGCGATTACTGAAGCTTTCTTT; CDR3: CATGQGAITEAFF
D: TRBD2; V: TRBV6-5; size: NA; J: TRBJ2-7; DNA: TGTGCCAGCAGTCCCCGGGGGGATCATATCAACGAGCAGTACTTC; CDR3: CASSPRGDHINEQYF
D: NA; V: TRBV9; size: many; J: TRBJ1-2; DNA: TGTGCCAGCAGCGTAGTTGCGGCTAACTATGGCTACACCTTC; CDR3: CASSVVAANYGYTF
D: NA; V: TRBV6-5; size: NA; J: TRBJ2-2; DNA: TGTGCCAGCAGTTACTCCTGGGGGAGCGGGACCGGGGAGCTGTTTTTT; CDR3: CASSYSWGSGTGELFF
D: NA; V: TRBV4-1; size: once; J: TRBJ1-2; DNA: TGCGCCAGCAGCCACCAAACCGGGACCCCTTCTCCCTATGGCTACACCTTC; CDR3: CASSHQTGTPSPYGYTF
D: NA; V: TRBV7-2; size: NA; J: TRBJ1-6; DNA: TGTGCCAGCAGCCCGAGAACCGGAAATTCACCCCTCCACTTT; CDR3: CASSPRTGNSPLHF
D: NA; V: TRBV11-2; size: NA; J: TRBJ1-1; DNA: TGTGCCAGCAGCCCGTCGTCGGACACTGAAGCTTTCTTT; CDR3: CASSPSSDTEAFF
D: NA; V: TRBV7-9; size: NA; J: TRBJ2-5; DNA: TGTGCCAGCAGGCCTCAGGTGGGGGAGACCCAGTACTTC; CDR3: CASRPQVGETQYF
D: NA; V: TRBV12-5; size: NA; J: TRBJ1-1; DNA: TGTGCTAGTGGACCCGGCTCCCTTGAAGCTTTCTTT; CDR3: CASGPGSLEAFF
D: NA; V: TRBV19; size: few; J: TRBJ1-5; DNA: TGTGCCAGTAGTATAGAGGTATCCAATCAGCCCCAGCATTTT; CDR3: CASSIEVSNQPQHF
D: TRBD2; V: TRBV10-3; size: NA; J: TRBJ2-3; DNA: TGTGCCATCAGTGAGTCCTTAGCGGGGGGCCTGGATACGCAGTATTTT; CDR3: CAISESLAGGLDTQYF
D: NA; V: TRBV9; size: NA; J: TRBJ2-3; DNA: TGTGCCAGCAGCCCCTGGATGACGGATACGCAGTATTTT; CDR3: CASSPWMTDTQYF
D: NA; V: TRBV10-3; size: NA; J: TRBJ1-4; DNA: TGTGCCATCAGTGAGTCGAAGTATGGGAGAAAACTGTTTTTT; CDR3: CAISESKYGRKLFF
D: NA; V: TRBV9; size: NA; J: TRBJ2-3; DNA: TGTGCCAGCAGCTCACGGACCGGGTCCGATACGCAGTATTTT; CDR3: CASSSRTGSDTQYF
D: TRBD1; V: TRBV30; size: NA; J: TRBJ1-6; DNA: TGTGCCTGGAGTCTCAAAGGGGGCAGTTCACCCCTCCACTTT; CDR3: CAWSLKGGSSPLHF
D: NA; V: TRBV15; size: NA; J: TRBJ1-6; DNA: TGTGCCACCAGCAGAGAAGGGTTGACACCCCTCCACTTT; CDR3: CATSREGLTPLHF
D: TRBD1; V: TRBV5-1; size: NA; J: TRBJ2-3; DNA: TGCGCCAGCACAAAAGACAGGGGGGCCACAGATACGCAGTATTTT; CDR3: CASTKDRGATDTQYF
D: NA; V: TRBV4-2; size: NA; J: TRBJ1-5; DNA: TGTGCCAGCAGCCGCGCTCGGCAGGACAGCGATCAGCCCCAGCATTTT; CDR3: CASSRARQDSDQPQHF